This T cell receptor beta chain originates from a study of blood T cell repertoires in COVID-19. Study background: T cells, B-cell-depleted T cells, or PBMCs supplied cDNA or gDNA.

CDR3 size: 13 residues. Losses at the gene ends were 7 bases for V and 7 bases for J; bases not matched to a gene: 8. The V gene's germline CDR1 is LNHDA and CDR2 SQIVND (reference sequence). This clone was seen a handful of times. The Seattle patients, enrolled during active infection, were followed longitudinally. TCRdb's table, derived via immunoSEQ multiplex PCR, lists solely in-frame clones and lacks some. The sample lists over 150,000 clones, around 95% seen once, with approximately 0.8% in the top ten. The sequenced sample was peripheral blood. This rearrangement joins TRBV19 to TRBJ1-2, with 8 bases lining up with TRBD1. The clonotype comes from a man aged 25 to 40 with COVID-19, enrolled during active disease. CDR3 in amino acids: CASKQGGVRGYTF. CDR3 DNA: TGTGCCAGTAAACAGGGGGGCGTGCGTGGCTACACCTTC.